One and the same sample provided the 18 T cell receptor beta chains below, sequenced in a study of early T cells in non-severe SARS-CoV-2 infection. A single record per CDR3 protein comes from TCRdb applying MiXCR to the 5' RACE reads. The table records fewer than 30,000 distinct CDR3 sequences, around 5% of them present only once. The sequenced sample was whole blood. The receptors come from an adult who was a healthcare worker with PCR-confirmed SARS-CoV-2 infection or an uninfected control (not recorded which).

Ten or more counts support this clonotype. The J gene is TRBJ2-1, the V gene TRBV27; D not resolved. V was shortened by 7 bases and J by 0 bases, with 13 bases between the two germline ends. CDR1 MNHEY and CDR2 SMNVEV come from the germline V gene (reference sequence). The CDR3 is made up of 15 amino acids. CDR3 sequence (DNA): TGTGCCAGCAAACTGCGTGGCAGCTCCTACAATGAGCAGTTCTTC. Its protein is CASKLRGSSYNEQFF.

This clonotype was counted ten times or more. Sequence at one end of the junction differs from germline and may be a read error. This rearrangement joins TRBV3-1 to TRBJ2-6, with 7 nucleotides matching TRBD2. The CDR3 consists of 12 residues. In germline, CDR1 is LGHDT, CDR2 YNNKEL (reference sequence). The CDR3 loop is CASSQAWGGLDF. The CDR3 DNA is TGTGCCAGCAGCCAAGCGTGGGGAGGACTAGACTTC.

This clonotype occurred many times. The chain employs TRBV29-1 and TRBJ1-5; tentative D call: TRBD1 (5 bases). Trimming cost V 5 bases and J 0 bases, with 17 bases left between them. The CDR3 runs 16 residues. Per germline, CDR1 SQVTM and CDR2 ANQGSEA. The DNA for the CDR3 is TGCAGCGTTCAGGAGGGGTTAGGATCTAGCAATCAGCCCCAGCATTTT. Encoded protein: CSVQEGLGSSNQPQHF.

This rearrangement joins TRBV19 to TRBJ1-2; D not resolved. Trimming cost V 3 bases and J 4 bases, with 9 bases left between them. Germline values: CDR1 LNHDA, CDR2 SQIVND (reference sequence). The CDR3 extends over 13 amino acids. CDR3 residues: CASSIQHSYGYTF. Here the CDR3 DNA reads TGTGCCAGTAGTATCCAACATAGCTATGGCTACACCTTC. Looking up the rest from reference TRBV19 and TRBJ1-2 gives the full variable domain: DGGITQSPKYLFRKEGQNVTLSCEQNLNHDAMYWYRQDPGQGLRLIYYSQIVNDFQKGDIAEGYSVSREKKESFPLTVTSAQKNPTAFYLCASSIQHSYGYTFGSGTRLTVV.

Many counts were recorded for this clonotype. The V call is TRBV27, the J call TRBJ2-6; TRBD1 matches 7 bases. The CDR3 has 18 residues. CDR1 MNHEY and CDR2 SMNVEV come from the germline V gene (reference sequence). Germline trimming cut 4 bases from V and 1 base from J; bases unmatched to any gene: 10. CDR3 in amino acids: CASSSPTGFISGANVLTF. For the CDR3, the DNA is TGTGCCAGCAGTTCCCCGACAGGGTTCATATCTGGGGCCAACGTCCTGACTTTC.

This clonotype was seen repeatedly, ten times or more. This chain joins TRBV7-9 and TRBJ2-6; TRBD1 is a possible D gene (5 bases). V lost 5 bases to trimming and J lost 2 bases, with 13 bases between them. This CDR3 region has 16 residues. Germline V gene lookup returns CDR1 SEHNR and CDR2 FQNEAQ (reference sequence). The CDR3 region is CASSRTLYPGANVLTF. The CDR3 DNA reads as TGTGCCAGCAGCCGGACATTATATCCTGGGGCCAACGTCCTGACTTTC.

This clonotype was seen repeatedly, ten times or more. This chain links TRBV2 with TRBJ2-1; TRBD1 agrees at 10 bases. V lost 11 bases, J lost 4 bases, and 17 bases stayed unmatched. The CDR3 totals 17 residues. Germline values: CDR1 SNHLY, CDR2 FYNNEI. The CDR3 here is CASGGDRGGGLYNEQFF. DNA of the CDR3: TGTGCCTCCGGGGGGGACAGGGGAGGCGGGCTGTACAATGAGCAGTTCTTC.

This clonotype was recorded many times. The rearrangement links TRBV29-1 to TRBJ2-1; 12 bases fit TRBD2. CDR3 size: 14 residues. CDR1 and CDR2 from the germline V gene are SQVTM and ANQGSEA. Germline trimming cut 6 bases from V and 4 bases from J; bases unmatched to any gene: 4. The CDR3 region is CSVPGLAGYNEQFF. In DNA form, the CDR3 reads TGCAGCGTACCCGGACTAGCGGGGTACAATGAGCAGTTCTTC.

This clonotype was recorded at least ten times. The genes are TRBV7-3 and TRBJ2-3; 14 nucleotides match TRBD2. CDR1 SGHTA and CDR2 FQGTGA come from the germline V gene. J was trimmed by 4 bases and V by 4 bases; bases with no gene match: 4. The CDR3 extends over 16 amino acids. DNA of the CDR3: TGTGCCAGCAGCTCGGGACTAGCGGGAGCACCAGATACGCAGTATTTT. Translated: CASSSGLAGAPDTQYF.

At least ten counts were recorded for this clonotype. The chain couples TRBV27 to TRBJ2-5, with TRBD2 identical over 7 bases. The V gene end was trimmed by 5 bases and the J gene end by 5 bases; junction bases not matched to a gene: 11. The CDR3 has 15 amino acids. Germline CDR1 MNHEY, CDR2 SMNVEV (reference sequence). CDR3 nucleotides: TGTGCCAGCAGTCCAGGCGGGGGATACGGGGAGACCCAGTACTTC. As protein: CASSPGGGYGETQYF.

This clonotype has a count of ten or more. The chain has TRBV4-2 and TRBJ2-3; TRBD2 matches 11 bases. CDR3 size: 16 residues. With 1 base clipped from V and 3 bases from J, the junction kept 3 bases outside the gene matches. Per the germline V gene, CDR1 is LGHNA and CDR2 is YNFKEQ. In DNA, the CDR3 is TGTGCCAGCAGCCAAGCCTGGACTAGCGGGACAGATACGCAGTATTTT. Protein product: CASSQAWTSGTDTQYF.

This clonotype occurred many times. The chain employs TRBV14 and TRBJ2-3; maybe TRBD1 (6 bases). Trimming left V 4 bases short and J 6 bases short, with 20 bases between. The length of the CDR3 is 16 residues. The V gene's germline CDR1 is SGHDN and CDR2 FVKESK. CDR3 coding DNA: TGTGCCAGCAGCCGAACCCCGGGGCAGGGGCAGGATACGCAGTATTTT. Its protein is CASSRTPGQGQDTQYF.

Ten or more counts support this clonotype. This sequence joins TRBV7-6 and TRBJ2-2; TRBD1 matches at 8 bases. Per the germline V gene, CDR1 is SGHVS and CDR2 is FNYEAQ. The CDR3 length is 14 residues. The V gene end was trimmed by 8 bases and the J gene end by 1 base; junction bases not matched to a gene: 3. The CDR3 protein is CASGQGRNTGELFF. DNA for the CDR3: TGTGCCAGCGGACAGGGCCGGAACACCGGGGAGCTGTTTTTT.

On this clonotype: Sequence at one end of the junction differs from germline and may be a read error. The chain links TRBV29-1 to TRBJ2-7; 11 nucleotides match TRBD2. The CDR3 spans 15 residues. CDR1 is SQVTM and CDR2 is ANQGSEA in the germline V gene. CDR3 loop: CSVEGTSGRSYEQYF. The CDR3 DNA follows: TGCAGCGTCGAAGGGACTAGCGGCCGCTCCTACGAGCAGTACTTC.

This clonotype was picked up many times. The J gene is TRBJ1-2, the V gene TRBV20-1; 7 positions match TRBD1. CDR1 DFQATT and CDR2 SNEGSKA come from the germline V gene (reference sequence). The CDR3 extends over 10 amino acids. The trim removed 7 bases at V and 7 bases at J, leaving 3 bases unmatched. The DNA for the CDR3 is TGCAGTGGAGGGGGCCGTGGCTACACCTTC. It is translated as CSGGGRGYTF.

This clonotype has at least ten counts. The CDR3 region is CASSTPGTTIEQYF. In nucleotides, the CDR3 is TGTGCCAGCAGCACTCCCGGGACTACCATCGAGCAGTACTTC. The gene calls are TRBV28 and TRBJ2-7, with 7 bases fitting TRBD2. This CDR3 region has 14 residues. Germline CDR1 reads MDHEN; CDR2 reads SYDVKM. V trimming: 6 bases; J trimming: 6 bases; junction bases outside the gene matches: 11.

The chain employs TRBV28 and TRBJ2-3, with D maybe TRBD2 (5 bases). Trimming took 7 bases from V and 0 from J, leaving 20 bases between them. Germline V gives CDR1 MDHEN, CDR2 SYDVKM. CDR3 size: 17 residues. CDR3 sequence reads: CASTLSGGGSSTDTQYF. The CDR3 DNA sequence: TGTGCCAGCACCTTAAGCGGTGGCGGCAGTAGCACAGATACGCAGTATTTT.

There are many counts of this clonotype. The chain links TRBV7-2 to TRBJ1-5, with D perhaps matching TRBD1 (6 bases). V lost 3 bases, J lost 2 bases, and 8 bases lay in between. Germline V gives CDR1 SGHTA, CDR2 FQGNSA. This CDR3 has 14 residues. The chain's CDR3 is CASSLGHRNQPQHF. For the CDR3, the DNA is TGTGCCAGCAGCTTGGGACACCGCAATCAGCCCCAGCATTTT. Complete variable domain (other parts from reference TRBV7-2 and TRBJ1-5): GAGVSQSPSNKVTEKGKDVELRCDPISGHTALYWYRQSLGQGLEFLIYFQGNSAPDKSGLPSDRFSAERTGGSVSTLTIQRTQQEDSAVYLCASSLGHRNQPQHFGDGTRLSIL.